Listed here are 9 T cell receptor beta chains from one sample, sequenced in a study of T cell responses to AZD1222 COVID-19 vaccine. Only in-frame clones appear in the TCRdb table, and some are missing; sequencing was by immunoSEQ multiplex PCR. The repertoire holds 100,000 to 150,000 clones, with about nine tenths as singletons. Here the sequenced sample was peripheral blood, taken on day 0 of AZD1222 vaccination. The receptors stem from an adult in good health.

This chain joins TRBV7-9 and TRBJ1-2; 9 bases map to TRBD1. The germline V gene encodes CDR1 SEHNR and CDR2 FQNEAQ (reference sequence). Trimming at V came to 5 bases and at J to 8 bases, leaving 6 bases not matched to a gene. This CDR3 has 13 residues. CDR3 DNA: TGTGCCAGCAGCGTTCAGACAGGGGGAGGCTACACCTTC. Translating gives CASSVQTGGGYTF.

The chain carries TRBV18 and TRBJ1-2; TRBD1 is a possible D gene (5 bases). Trimming took 5 bases from V and 3 from J, leaving 7 bases between them. This CDR3 comprises 12 residues. Per the germline V gene, CDR1 is KGHSH and CDR2 is LQKENI. The CDR3 loop is CASSAQDYGYTF. CDR3 in DNA: TGTGCCAGCTCAGCACAGGACTATGGCTACACCTTC. Full variable domain (rest looked up from reference TRBV18 and TRBJ1-2): NAGVMQNPRHLVRRRGQEARLRCSPMKGHSHVYWYRQLPEEGLKFMVYLQKENIIDESGMPKERFSAEFPKEGPSILRIQQVVRGDSAAYFCASSAQDYGYTFGSGTRLTVV.

This clone was observed once. The chain employs TRBV20-1 and TRBJ1-2; D gene ambiguous. The V gene lost 6 bases and the J gene lost 4 bases, with 9 bases spanning the gap. The V gene's germline CDR1 is DFQATT and CDR2 SNEGSKA (reference sequence). The CDR3 totals 11 residues. The CDR3 loop is CSAPGLYGYTF. The CDR3 region has the DNA TGCAGTGCCCCTGGTCTCTATGGCTACACCTTC.

This clone was seen only once. CDR3 in DNA: TGTGCCAGCAGCCGTAGCGGGGGGAGTTCAGATACGCAGTATTTT. Protein sequence: CASSRSGGSSDTQYF. J is TRBJ2-3 and V is TRBV7-2; 10 nucleotides agree with TRBD2. The CDR3 sequence is 15 residues long. The germline V gene encodes CDR1 SGHTA and CDR2 FQGNSA. V shed 5 bases and J 4 bases; nucleotides not matched to a gene: 6.

The J gene is TRBJ1-5, the V gene TRBV18; D unclear. Between the trimmed V and J ends, which lost 3 bases and 0 bases, there was a span of 9 bases. This CDR3 spans 15 amino acids. Per germline, CDR1 KGHSH and CDR2 LQKENI. The CDR3, as DNA: TGTGCCAGCTCACCCGCTGCAGATAGCAATCAGCCCCAGCATTTT. Encoded protein: CASSPAADSNQPQHF.

The genes are TRBV9 and TRBJ1-1; no reliable D call. This CDR3 spans 14 amino acids. The V end was cut by 0 bases, the J end by 2 bases, with 8 bases between. Germline V lookup: CDR1 SGDLS, CDR2 YYNGEE. CDR3 sequence (DNA): TGTGCCAGCAGCGTAGATAGGGAAAACACTGAAGCTTTCTTT. It specifies CASSVDRENTEAFF.

J is TRBJ1-1 and V is TRBV11-2, with unresolved D. The CDR3 consists of 14 residues. Germline-derived CDR1 and CDR2 are SGHAT and FQNNGV. V lost 5 bases, J lost 1 base, and 11 bases lay in between. The CDR3 loop is CASSLWRRNTEAFF. For the CDR3, the DNA is TGTGCCAGCAGCCTATGGAGAAGGAACACTGAAGCTTTCTTT.

The sample holds a few counts of this clone. The chain has TRBV27 and TRBJ2-1; 9 bases map to TRBD2. CDR1 is MNHEY and CDR2 is SMNVEV in the germline V gene (reference sequence). Unmatched junction bases numbered 4, after V lost 3 bases and J lost 7 bases. The length of the CDR3 is 14 residues. The CDR3 sequence is CASSFGLAGNEQFF. The CDR3 DNA is TGTGCCAGCAGTTTCGGCCTAGCGGGGAATGAGCAGTTCTTC.

This clone was seen a single time. V gene TRBV18 combines with J gene TRBJ2-5; D unresolved. CDR3 size: 12 residues. V shed 1 base and J shed 5 bases, with 5 bases lying between them. From germline, CDR1 is KGHSH and CDR2 LQKENI. CDR3 bases: TGTGCCAGCTCACCACGTCGGGAGACCCAGTACTTC. This gives the protein CASSPRRETQYF.